Presented here are 28 T cell receptor beta chains from one specimen sequenced in a study of CD8+CD57+ T cells in acquired aplastic anemia. Using genomic DNA as the template, TCR beta VDJ and CDR3 profiling was carried out. TCRdb re-derived calls from the reads in MiXCR, one entry per CDR3 protein. The table shows fewer than 250,000 distinct CDR3 sequences, with approximately 50% occurring only once. Sequenced patients had shown CD8+CD57+ cell expansion by flow cytometry. The sequencing input was sorted CD4+, CD8+, or CD8+CD57+ T cells (not recorded which) from PBMCs. These receptor sequences come from a human donor with aplastic anemia.

V is TRBV2 and J is TRBJ2-1, with a possible D match to TRBD2 (6 bases). The germline V and J ends were trimmed by 1 base and 5 bases, with 12 bases remaining between them. The CDR3 contains 15 residues. Looked up from germline, CDR1 is SNHLY and CDR2 is FYNNEI. The CDR3 is CASSEGMGLHNEQFF. In nucleotides, the CDR3 is TGTGCCAGCAGTGAAGGAATGGGACTCCACAATGAGCAGTTCTTC.

About this clonotype: The junction and the germline gene differ at one end; a read error may be behind it. The genes are TRBV10-3 and TRBJ1-2; TRBD1 aligns across 8 bases. Per the germline V gene, CDR1 is ENHRY and CDR2 is SYGVKD. The CDR3 length is 15 residues. The CDR3: CAIGDLVDRAYGCTF. The CDR3 nucleotides read TGTGCCATCGGTGATCTAGTGGACAGGGCTTATGGCTGCACCTTC.

The chain recombines TRBV29-1 with TRBJ2-3; D may correspond to TRBD1 or TRBD2 (6 bases each). The germline V gene encodes CDR1 SQVTM and CDR2 ANQGSEA. This CDR3 is 12 amino acids long. Trimming removed 4 bases from V and 4 bases from J, with 9 bases in between. CDR3 nucleotides: TGCAGCGTTGTGGGGGGCGCAGATACGCAGTATTTT. Protein product: CSVVGGADTQYF.

This clonotype was seen ten or more times. This chain uses TRBV5-1 with TRBJ1-4; TRBD1 aligns across 8 bases. With 0 bases clipped from V and 5 bases from J, the junction kept 0 bases outside the gene matches. Looked up from germline, CDR1 is SGHRS and CDR2 is YFSETQ. The CDR3 runs to 14 residues. The CDR3: CASSLGTGNEKLFF. For the CDR3, the DNA is TGCGCCAGCAGCTTGGGGACAGGGAATGAAAAACTGTTTTTT.

This clonotype was recorded at least ten times. Compared with germline, one end of the junction differs, possibly owing to a read error. The rearrangement links TRBV7-7 to TRBJ2-5; 9 bases are shared with TRBD1. Germline CDR1 reads SSHAT; CDR2 reads FNYEAQ (reference sequence). The CDR3 consists of 14 residues. CDR3 sequence reads: CASSNRGPGETQYF. In nucleotides, the CDR3 is TGTGCTAGCAGTAACAGGGGGCCGGGGGAGACCCAGTACTTC. The variable domain in full, completed from reference TRBV7-7 and TRBJ2-5, reads GAGVSQSPRYKVTKRGQDVTLRCDPISSHATLYWYQQALGQGPEFLTYFNYEAQPDKSGLPSDRFSAERPEGSISTLTIQRTEQRDSAMYRCASSNRGPGETQYFGPGTRLLVL.

This clonotype was seen repeatedly, ten times or more. The gene calls are TRBV6-6 and TRBJ1-4; D unresolved. Trimming stripped 0 bases from V and 6 bases from J, with 2 bases between. From germline, CDR1 is MNHNY and CDR2 SVGAGI (reference sequence). The length of the CDR3 is 12 residues. CDR3 coding DNA: TGTGCCAGCAGTTACTCGGATGAAAAACTGTTTTTT. Its protein product is CASSYSDEKLFF.

The sample holds one count of this clonotype. The V call is TRBV25-1, the J call TRBJ1-6, with a tentative D call TRBD1 (5 bases). This CDR3 is built from 15 residues. The V end lost 4 bases, the J end lost 10 bases, and 17 bases lay between the germline ends. Germline CDR1 and CDR2: MGHDK and SYGVNS. CDR3 region: CASSVYPQGVSPLHF. DNA of the CDR3: TGTGCCAGCAGTGTATATCCCCAGGGAGTCTCACCCCTCCACTTT.

This clonotype was observed once. Compared with germline, one end of the junction differs, possibly owing to a read error. The chain couples TRBV7-9 to TRBJ2-7, with 11 bases identical to TRBD2. The CDR3 is made up of 16 amino acids. Germline V gene lookup returns CDR1 SEHNR and CDR2 FQNEAQ (reference sequence). The CDR3 DNA follows: TGTGCCAGCAGCGTGGACGGGACTAGCGGATCCTACGAACAGTACTTC. It is translated as CASSVDGTSGSYEQYF.

This clonotype was recorded once. At one of its ends the junction is not consistent with the germline gene, which may arise from a read error. This chain connects TRBV28 to TRBJ1-3; no clear D gene. This CDR3 has 14 residues. Germline CDR1 MDHEN, CDR2 SYDVKM. In nucleotides, the CDR3 is TGTGCCAGCACCTTCGGGAATTCTGGAAACACCACATATTTT. It codes for CASTFGNSGNTTYF.

The chain carries TRBV9 and TRBJ1-5; D is ambiguous. The CDR3 contains 15 residues. The germline V gene encodes CDR1 SGDLS and CDR2 YYNGEE. Between the trimmed V and J ends, which lost 0 bases and 5 bases, there was a span of 12 bases. CDR3 residues: CASSVGGDLHQPQHF. The CDR3, as DNA: TGTGCCAGCAGCGTAGGGGGTGACCTCCATCAGCCCCAGCATTTT.

About this clonotype: A much larger clone differs by one base, so this may be a read error. The chain uses TRBV5-1 and TRBJ2-7; D uncertain. This CDR3 spans 13 amino acids. Germline CDR1 is SGHRS and CDR2 is YFSETQ. The CDR3 DNA is TGCGCCAGCAGCAAGGTGGATTCCTACGAGCGGTACTTC. Amino acid sequence: CASSKVDSYERYF.

The V and J genes are TRBV15 and TRBJ1-2; unclear D gene. V lost 1 base, J lost 2 bases, and 5 bases lay in between. The length of the CDR3 is 13 residues. Germline V gene sequence: CDR1 LNHNV, CDR2 YYDKDF (reference sequence). CDR3 nucleotide sequence: TGTGCCACCAGCAGAGTGAACAACTATGGCTACACCTTC. Translation: CATSRVNNYGYTF.

The chain has TRBV7-9 and TRBJ1-2; D is unresolved. CDR3 length equals 15 residues. Germline V gene sequence: CDR1 SEHNR, CDR2 FQNEAQ (reference sequence). V lost 2 bases to trimming and J lost 3 bases, with 13 bases between them. CDR3 nucleotide sequence: TGTGCCAGCAGCTTACTACGTCCGGGCTACTATGGCTACACCTTC. As protein: CASSLLRPGYYGYTF.

This clonotype was counted many times. This chain joins TRBV9 and TRBJ2-7, with 8 nucleotides matching TRBD1. Germline-derived CDR1 and CDR2 are SGDLS and YYNGEE. This CDR3 has 16 residues. The ends lost 4 bases at V and 4 bases at J; junction bases unmatched: 13. The CDR3, as DNA: TGTGCCAGCAGCCCAGATGGGGCAGGGGGCCTGTACGAGCAGTACTTC. Translated: CASSPDGAGGLYEQYF.

The chain uses TRBV7-2 and TRBJ2-7; 8 nucleotides agree with TRBD1. The V segment lost 1 base and the J segment 5 bases; nucleotides outside the gene matches: 4. Per germline, CDR1 SGHTA and CDR2 FQGNSA. The CDR3 contains 14 residues. CDR3 amino acids: CASSLVQGANEQYF. The CDR3 bases are TGTGCCAGCAGCTTAGTCCAGGGGGCAAACGAGCAGTACTTC. Together with reference TRBV7-2 and TRBJ2-7, the CDR3 gives the full variable domain: GAGVSQSPSNKVTEKGKDVELRCDPISGHTALYWYRQSLGQGLEFLIYFQGNSAPDKSGLPSDRFSAERTGGSVSTLTIQRTQQEDSAVYLCASSLVQGANEQYFGPGTRLTVT.

The chain employs TRBV7-6 and TRBJ1-5; D unclear. Germline V gives CDR1 SGHVS, CDR2 FNYEAQ. This CDR3 comprises 13 residues. V lost 8 bases and J lost 3, with 11 bases in between. CDR3 DNA sequence: TGTGCCAGCGGCAGGAGCGACAATCAGCCCCAGCATTTT. It codes for CASGRSDNQPQHF.

This clonotype has ten or more counts. V gene TRBV9 combines with J gene TRBJ2-3; tentatively, D is TRBD2 (5 bases). The germline gives CDR1 SGDLS, CDR2 YYNGEE. This CDR3 contains 16 residues. The V end was cut by 0 bases, the J end by 4 bases, with 15 bases between. For the CDR3, the DNA is TGTGCCAGCAGCGTAGAGGATCGGGGATTGGCAGATACGCAGTATTTT. Translating gives CASSVEDRGLADTQYF.

The chain recombines TRBV2 with TRBJ2-7; 10 bases are a match to TRBD1. The ends lost 5 bases at V and 0 bases at J; junction bases unmatched: 4. The CDR3 runs 15 residues. The germline V gene has CDR1 SNHLY and CDR2 FYNNEI. The CDR3 protein is CASSTGQGVSYEQYF. CDR3 nucleotides: TGTGCCAGCAGTACCGGACAGGGGGTCTCCTACGAGCAGTACTTC.

This clonotype was recorded a few times. This chain links TRBV7-8 with TRBJ2-4, with D possibly TRBD1 on 5 matching bases. CDR3 size: 17 residues. Germline CDR1 SGHVS, CDR2 FQNEAQ. V lost 4 bases and J lost 0, with 16 bases in between. The CDR3 DNA is TGTGCCAGCAGCTCCCATACAGGCTCCCTAGCCAAAAACATTCAGTACTTC. As protein: CASSSHTGSLAKNIQYF.

This clonotype occurred a few times. The V and J genes are TRBV2 and TRBJ1-4; D gene ambiguous. V lost 2 bases and J lost 11, with 0 bases in between. Looked up from germline, CDR1 is SNHLY and CDR2 is FYNNEI. The CDR3 runs 9 residues. CDR3 nucleotide sequence: TGTGCCAGCAGTGAAAAACTGTTTTTT. The encoded protein is CASSEKLFF.

The J gene is TRBJ1-6, the V gene TRBV19, with no clear D. The CDR3 is 11 amino acids. CDR1 is LNHDA and CDR2 is SQIVND in the germline V gene (reference sequence). V lost 10 bases and J 5 bases, leaving 6 bases between the germline ends. The CDR3 nucleotides read TGTGCCACAGAGAATAATTCACCCCTCCACTTT. Translated, it gives CATENNSPLHF.

The chain has TRBV7-9 and TRBJ2-7; the match to TRBD1 covers 7 bases. In germline, CDR1 is SEHNR, CDR2 FQNEAQ (reference sequence). This CDR3 spans 16 amino acids. V shed 5 bases, J shed 3 bases, and the junction held 13 bases outside the gene matches. CDR3: CASSLRYDRDGYEQYF. DNA for the CDR3: TGTGCCAGCAGCCTAAGGTATGACAGGGACGGCTACGAGCAGTACTTC. The variable domain in full, with the rest retrieved from reference TRBV7-9 and TRBJ2-7, is DTGVSQNPRHKITKRGQNVTFRCDPISEHNRLYWYRQTLGQGPEFLTYFQNEAQLEKSRLLSDRFSAERPKGSFSTLEIQRTEQGDSAMYLCASSLRYDRDGYEQYFGPGTRLTVT.

This clonotype appeared many times. The chain couples TRBV20-1 to TRBJ1-5; D ambiguous. V lost 1 base to trimming and J lost 0 bases, with 16 bases between them. The CDR3 contains 17 residues. Germline CDR1 DFQATT, CDR2 SNEGSKA (reference sequence). The DNA for the CDR3 is TGCAGTGCTAGAGGGGAAGGCTGGCCTCATAGCAATCAGCCCCAGCATTTT. Protein sequence: CSARGEGWPHSNQPQHF.

The sample holds many counts of this clonotype. The CDR3 sequence is CASSLAPRLGANVLTF. As DNA, the CDR3 is TGTGCCAGCAGCTTGGCACCGCGCCTTGGGGCCAACGTCCTGACTTTC. The chain employs TRBV5-5 and TRBJ2-6, with no clear D. The CDR3 is 16 amino acids. CDR1 and CDR2 from the germline V gene are SGHKS and YYEKEE (reference sequence). Trimming took 0 bases from V and 3 from J, leaving 10 bases between them.

The chain couples TRBV7-9 to TRBJ2-4, with 8 positions matching TRBD2. CDR3 length: 14 residues. From germline, CDR1 is SEHNR and CDR2 FQNEAQ (reference sequence). Germline trimming cut 3 bases from V and 8 bases from J; bases unmatched to any gene: 6. CDR3 region: CASSFERESDIQYF. For the CDR3, the DNA is TGTGCCAGCAGCTTTGAGCGGGAGTCAGACATTCAGTACTTC.

The chain couples TRBV18 to TRBJ1-2, with no clear D. CDR3 length equals 15 residues. V was shortened by 1 base and J by 4 bases, with 13 bases between the two germline ends. Germline V CDR1 and CDR2: KGHSH, LQKENI. The CDR3 sequence: CASSPLKDSPYGYTF. Here the CDR3 DNA reads TGTGCCAGCTCACCACTTAAGGACTCTCCCTATGGCTACACCTTC.

Concerning this clonotype: Compared with germline, one end of the junction differs, possibly owing to a read error. The chain employs TRBV5-1 and TRBJ2-7; D not certain. The CDR3 consists of 12 residues. Looked up from germline, CDR1 is SGHRS and CDR2 is YFSETQ. The CDR3 sequence is CASSVSVDEQYF. In DNA form, the CDR3 reads TGTGCCAGCAGCGTTTCGGTCGACGAGCAGTACTTC.

This chain uses TRBV4-2 with TRBJ2-2; TRBD1 matches 10 bases. In germline, CDR1 is LGHNA, CDR2 YNFKEQ. Trimming took 2 bases from V and 8 from J; bases not matched to a gene: 8. The CDR3 is made up of 16 amino acids. The CDR3: CASSQPRQGARGELFF. The CDR3 DNA follows: TGTGCCAGCAGCCAACCTAGACAGGGGGCGAGGGGGGAGCTGTTTTTT.